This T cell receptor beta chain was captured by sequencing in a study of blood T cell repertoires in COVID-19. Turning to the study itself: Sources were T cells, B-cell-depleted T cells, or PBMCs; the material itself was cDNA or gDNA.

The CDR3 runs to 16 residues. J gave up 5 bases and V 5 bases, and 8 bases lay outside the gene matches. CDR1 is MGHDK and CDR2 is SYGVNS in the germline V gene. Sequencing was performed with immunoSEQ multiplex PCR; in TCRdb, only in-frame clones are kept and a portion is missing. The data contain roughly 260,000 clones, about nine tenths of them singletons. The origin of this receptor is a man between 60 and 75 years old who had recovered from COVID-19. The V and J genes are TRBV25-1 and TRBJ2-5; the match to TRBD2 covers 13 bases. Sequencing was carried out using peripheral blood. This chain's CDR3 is CASSNGTSGVRETQYF. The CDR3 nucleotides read TGTGCCAGCAGTAATGGGACTAGCGGGGTGCGGGAGACCCAGTACTTC.